This T cell receptor (beta chain) came from a study of T cells in Graves' hyperthyroidism and ophthalmopathy. Whole-study findings and limits: From stable hyperthyroidism, ophthalmopathy was set apart by a 13 V-J model.

CDR3 length equals 12 residues. The V gene's germline CDR1 is SQVTM and CDR2 ANQGSEA. V lost 6 bases, J lost 4 bases, and 3 bases stayed unmatched. This clonotype has just a few counts. Its target is not known. Researchers barred patients who had uncontrolled infection, other autoimmune disease, pregnancy or lactation. TCR beta CDR3 sequences were amplified from RNA transcripts. HTBI primers were used for first-round RT-PCR of the TCR CDR3. TCRdb re-called the multiplex PCR reads through MiXCR, storing one row per CDR3 protein. This table has around 350,000 distinct CDR3 sequences, around 25% appearing once.

The chain carries TRBV29-1 and TRBJ1-2; 9 positions agree with TRBD1. The clonotype was recovered from a man aged 45 to 65 with Graves' hyperthyroidism. The sample was blood. The CDR3 bases are TGCAGCGTGGACAGGGGAGTCTATGGCTACACCTTC. Amino acids: CSVDRGVYGYTF.